This TCR beta chain was obtained from a study of shared clonotypes between healthy human individuals. CD45RO-negative CD8 cells positively selected for CCR7 made up the naive population, which excluded terminally differentiated effector memory CD45RA+ cells. Germline CDR1 is MGHRA and CDR2 is YSYEKL. The CDR3 runs 15 residues. V shed 2 bases and J 4 bases; nucleotides not matched to a gene: 7. Only in-frame clones appear in the TCRdb table, and some are missing; sequencing was by immunoSEQ multiplex PCR. The sample includes about 2,100,000 clones, 85% to 95% of them seen just once. The receptor was isolated from a man aged 18 to 30 in good health. Some clones in this sample may be carry-over from other donors' samples. The specimen was naive CD8+ T cells from PBMCs. This rearrangement joins TRBV4-1 to TRBJ2-7, with 8 bases aligning to TRBD1. This CDR3 is CASSQFGQGRYEQYF. CDR3 DNA sequence: TGCGCCAGCAGCCAATTTGGACAGGGTCGGTACGAGCAGTACTTC.